One sample yielded the 8 T cell receptor beta chains listed below, sequenced in a study of shared clonotypes between healthy human individuals. The data were produced by immunoSEQ multiplex PCR, yet TCRdb's version contains in-frame clones alone and is incomplete. This table holds around 510,000 clones, roughly 95% found once. Sequenced sample: naive CD4+ T cells sorted from blood. Documented subset: CD45RA+ positively selected. All receptors come from a woman in her 30s in good health.

The chain employs TRBV2 and TRBJ2-7; TRBD2 matches at 8 bases. The J segment lost 9 bases and the V segment lost 4 bases, leaving 5 bases of the junction unmatched. This CDR3 has 12 residues. Germline-derived CDR1 and CDR2 are SNHLY and FYNNEI. The CDR3 sequence: CASSASSGVQYF. CDR3 DNA: TGTGCCAGCAGTGCTAGTAGCGGGGTGCAGTACTTC.

This chain joins TRBV27 and TRBJ2-5, with a weak D call TRBD2 (6 bases). CDR1 is MNHEY, CDR2 SMNVEV, per germline (reference sequence). This CDR3 spans 13 amino acids. Trimming stripped 7 bases from V and 2 bases from J, with 11 bases between. This CDR3 is CASIPAGQETQYF. The CDR3 bases are TGTGCCAGCATTCCGGCGGGGCAAGAGACCCAGTACTTC.

The J gene is TRBJ2-7, the V gene TRBV6-5; 8 nucleotides line up with TRBD2. The CDR3 has 15 residues. V was clipped by 4 bases and J by 4 bases; unmatched bases: 9. Per the germline V gene, CDR1 is MNHEY and CDR2 is SVGAGI. CDR3 DNA sequence: TGTGCCAGCAGTTCCCCATCCAGCGGGAGATACGAGCAGTACTTC. Translated, it gives CASSSPSSGRYEQYF.

The chain is built from TRBV19 and TRBJ1-1; D is undetermined. CDR1 LNHDA and CDR2 SQIVND come from the germline V gene (reference sequence). The CDR3 extends over 14 amino acids. V lost 8 bases to trimming and J lost 4 bases, with 17 bases between them. The CDR3 loop is CASAHGQVSTEAFF. In DNA, the CDR3 is TGTGCCAGTGCCCACGGGCAAGTAAGCACTGAAGCTTTCTTT.

The V gene is TRBV28, the J gene TRBJ2-1; either TRBD1 or TRBD2 may supply D (5 bases each). The germline V and J ends were trimmed by 5 bases and 8 bases, with 22 bases remaining between them. CDR1 is MDHEN and CDR2 is SYDVKM in the germline V gene. The CDR3 loop spans 16 amino acids. The DNA for the CDR3 is TGTGCCAGCAGTCGACACGGGGCAACTAGATACGATGAGCAGTTCTTC. It is translated as CASSRHGATRYDEQFF.

This clone occurred once. The chain carries TRBV10-3 and TRBJ2-1; D uncertain. The CDR3 spans 13 residues. V lost 7 bases, J lost 8 bases, and 15 bases lay in between. The germline V gene encodes CDR1 ENHRY and CDR2 SYGVKD. CDR3 DNA sequence: TGTGCCATCACCCCCCCGGCTGGGGATGAGCAGTTCTTC. Its protein product is CAITPPAGDEQFF.

V is TRBV10-2 and J is TRBJ1-3; a possible D gene is TRBD1 (6 bases). The germline V and J ends were trimmed by 6 bases and 2 bases, with 17 bases remaining between them. Per the germline V gene, CDR1 is WSHSY and CDR2 is SAAADI. The CDR3 consists of 16 residues. CDR3 loop: CASSELRDKPGNTIYF. The CDR3 DNA is TGCGCCAGCAGCGAGCTCCGGGACAAGCCTGGAAACACCATATATTTT.

This chain uses TRBV7-3 with TRBJ2-7; 9 bases match TRBD2. Germline V gene sequence: CDR1 SGHTA, CDR2 FQGTGA. Unmatched junction bases numbered 9, after V lost 5 bases and J lost 7 bases. This CDR3 is 14 amino acids long. DNA for the CDR3: TGTGCCAGCAGCACACTCGGACTAGCGCGGGAGCAGTACTTC. Amino acid sequence: CASSTLGLAREQYF.